Listed here are 29 T cell receptor beta chains from one sample, sequenced in a study of shared clonotypes between healthy human individuals. CD45RO negativity and positive selection for CCR7 defined naive CD8 cells, a population that excluded terminally differentiated effector memory CD45RA+ cells. Using immunoSEQ multiplex PCR, the repertoire was profiled, and TCRdb retains in-frame clones only, with some absent. The data hold more than 500,000 clones, with about 95% observed a single time. Sequences were obtained from naive CD8+ T cells sorted from blood. The receptors were gathered from a woman aged 25 to 45 in good health.

The rearrangement uses TRBV29-1 and TRBJ2-7; D is possibly TRBD2 (5 bases). V lost 6 bases to trimming and J lost 2 bases, with 11 bases between them. The length of the CDR3 is 12 residues. The germline V gene encodes CDR1 SQVTM and CDR2 ANQGSEA. CDR3 sequence: CSVRAGTYEQYF. The CDR3 coding sequence is TGCAGCGTCCGGGCCGGGACCTACGAGCAGTACTTC.

The chain couples TRBV14 to TRBJ2-5; the D gene could be TRBD1 or TRBD2 (5 bases each). Germline V gene data show CDR1 as SGHDN and CDR2 as FVKESK. The length of the CDR3 is 12 residues. The ends were cut back, 4 bases at V and 3 bases at J, with 6 bases in the middle. As DNA, the CDR3 is TGTGCCAGCAGCCTGGGGGAAGAGACCCAGTACTTC. Its protein is CASSLGEETQYF.

The gene calls are TRBV2 and TRBJ1-4, with TRBD1 matching over 7 bases. Germline trimming cut 8 bases from V and 8 bases from J; bases unmatched to any gene: 8. The CDR3 extends over 13 amino acids. Germline CDR1 is SNHLY and CDR2 is FYNNEI. The CDR3 coding sequence is TGTGCCAGCTGTGGGCAGGGGGTAGAAAAACTGTTTTTT. It encodes CASCGQGVEKLFF.

The V and J genes are TRBV7-9 and TRBJ1-1, with D possibly TRBD1 on 5 matching bases. The germline V and J ends were trimmed by 5 bases and 9 bases, with 13 bases remaining between them. CDR1 and CDR2 from the germline V gene are SEHNR and FQNEAQ (reference sequence). The CDR3 spans 12 residues. In nucleotides, the CDR3 is TGTGCCAGCAGCACCGGGGGATCGAAAGCTTTCTTT. Translating gives CASSTGGSKAFF.

This clone was counted once. This chain uses TRBV5-1 with TRBJ2-7; D uncertain. The germline V gene encodes CDR1 SGHRS and CDR2 YFSETQ. The V and J ends lost 0 bases and 6 bases respectively, with 4 bases between them. This CDR3 contains 11 residues. For the CDR3, the DNA is TGCGCCAGCAGCTTGGACGGCGAGCAGTACTTC. Its translation: CASSLDGEQYF.

The J gene is TRBJ1-1, the V gene TRBV7-6, with D maybe TRBD1 (5 bases). This CDR3 has 13 amino acids. Looked up from germline, CDR1 is SGHVS and CDR2 is FNYEAQ. Between the trimmed V and J ends, which lost 1 base and 7 bases, there was a span of 10 bases. Here the CDR3 DNA reads TGTGCCAGCAGCTTAGGAGGGACGGGTGAAGCTTTCTTT. This translates into CASSLGGTGEAFF. Based on the CDR3 plus reference TRBV7-6 and TRBJ1-1, the full variable domain is GAGVSQSPRYKVTKRGQDVALRCDPISGHVSLYWYRQALGQGPEFLTYFNYEAQQDKSGLPNDRFSAERPEGSISTLTIQRTEQRDSAMYRCASSLGGTGEAFFGQGTRLTVV.

This sequence joins TRBV23-1 and TRBJ2-5; TRBD1 matches 7 bases. TRBV23-1 is known as an ORF, though its function is uncertain. Trimming removed 5 bases from V and 2 bases from J; junction bases left unmatched: 23. This CDR3 comprises 20 residues. This chain's CDR3 is CASSFPDRTGICTLQETQYF. CDR3 coding DNA: TGCGCCAGCAGTTTCCCCGACCGGACAGGAATATGCACCCTACAAGAGACCCAGTACTTC.

The CDR3 nucleotides read TGCGCCAGCAGTGATTTCAGAAATGAGCAGTTCTTC. This codes for CASSDFRNEQFF. V usage is TRBV10-1 and J usage is TRBJ2-1; no definite D call. Germline V CDR1 and CDR2: WNHNN, SYGVQD (reference sequence). Between the trimmed V and J ends, which lost 3 bases and 7 bases, there was a span of 7 bases. The CDR3 is made up of 12 amino acids.

The V and J genes are TRBV29-1 and TRBJ2-7; weak D call: TRBD2 (5 bases). CDR1 SQVTM and CDR2 ANQGSEA come from the germline V gene. The CDR3 has 10 amino acids. V gave up 4 bases and J gave up 7 bases, with 8 bases separating them. The CDR3 loop is CSVVSGEQYF. In DNA form, the CDR3 reads TGCAGCGTTGTATCGGGAGAGCAGTACTTC.

The gene calls are TRBV27 and TRBJ1-2; TRBD1 aligns across 7 bases. The CDR3 extends over 19 amino acids. V gave up 2 bases and J gave up 4 bases; unmatched junction bases: 19. CDR1 MNHEY and CDR2 SMNVEV come from the germline V gene (reference sequence). The CDR3 DNA sequence: TGTGCCAGCAGTTTACCATTCCGGACAGGTTCCCCTAATAGCTATGGCTACACCTTC. Residues: CASSLPFRTGSPNSYGYTF.

The chain couples TRBV6-6 to TRBJ2-7; 7 bases line up with TRBD1. With 6 bases clipped from V and 1 base from J, the junction kept 12 bases outside the gene matches. In germline, CDR1 is MNHNY, CDR2 SVGAGI (reference sequence). This CDR3 has 16 amino acids. The CDR3 DNA sequence: TGTGCCAGCAGCCCCAATCTAGGGGGACAGTCCTACGAGCAGTACTTC. This translates into CASSPNLGGQSYEQYF.

This chain connects TRBV7-3 to TRBJ2-7, with 8 bases that match TRBD2. This CDR3 region has 15 residues. V was pared by 2 bases and J by 0 bases, with 3 bases of the junction left unmatched. Germline V CDR1 and CDR2: SGHTA, FQGTGA. CDR3 sequence: CASSLGSGDSYEQYF. The DNA of the CDR3 is TGTGCCAGCAGCTTAGGTAGCGGGGACTCCTACGAGCAGTACTTC.

The chain recombines TRBV30 with TRBJ1-5; D remains ambiguous. This CDR3 contains 13 residues. Germline loops: CDR1 GTSNPN, CDR2 SVGIG (reference sequence). V was pared by 5 bases and J by 2 bases, with 10 bases between. DNA for the CDR3: TGTGCCTGGGGCGAGTCCGGCAATCAGCCCCAGCATTTT. Its translation: CAWGESGNQPQHF.

CDR3 coding DNA: TGTGCCAGCAGCTTAGGGGCAGGGAGCTCCTACGAGCAGTACTTC. Protein: CASSLGAGSSYEQYF. The V call is TRBV7-7, the J call TRBJ2-7, with D perhaps being TRBD1 or TRBD2 (5 bases each). Germline-derived CDR1 and CDR2 are SSHAT and FNYEAQ (reference sequence). The length of the CDR3 is 15 residues. Trimming shortened V by 1 base and J by 0 bases, and 10 bases separated the two germline ends.

This clone was seen once. The rearrangement uses TRBV5-4 and TRBJ2-3; 8 bases fit TRBD2. Germline values: CDR1 SGHNT, CDR2 YYREEE (reference sequence). V dropped 3 bases and J dropped 5; count of bases not matched to a gene: 8. CDR3 length: 15 residues. The CDR3 nucleotides are TGTGCCAGCAGCTGGCGCGGGAGGACGGTAGATACGCAGTATTTT. Its protein product is CASSWRGRTVDTQYF.

This clone was recorded only once. The chain links TRBV4-1 to TRBJ2-1, with 7 bases lining up with TRBD2. The length of the CDR3 is 15 residues. J was trimmed by 7 bases and V by 3 bases; bases with no gene match: 9. Germline V CDR1 and CDR2: MGHRA, YSYEKL. As DNA, the CDR3 is TGCGCCAGCAGCCACAGGGAGGGCCTAGGAAATGAGCAGTTCTTC. This gives the protein CASSHREGLGNEQFF.

As for this clone: At the DNA level, this CDR3 is encoded by other sequences in the same sample as well. This sequence joins TRBV7-8 and TRBJ1-5; maybe TRBD1 (6 bases). Germline V gene sequence: CDR1 SGHVS, CDR2 FQNEAQ. This CDR3 contains 14 residues. V was clipped by 1 base and J by 4 bases, with 8 bases between them. In nucleotides, the CDR3 is TGTGCCAGCAGCTTAGGCAGGGGAAATCAGCCCCAGCATTTT. Its translation: CASSLGRGNQPQHF. Based on the CDR3 plus reference TRBV7-8 and TRBJ1-5, the full variable domain is GAGVSQSPRYKVAKRGQDVALRCDPISGHVSLFWYQQALGQGPEFLTYFQNEAQLDKSGLPSDRFFAERPEGSVSTLKIQRTQQEDSAVYLCASSLGRGNQPQHFGDGTRLSIL.

CDR3 in DNA: TGCAGCGTTGATGCAGGGATGCACGAGCAGTACTTC. Amino acids: CSVDAGMHEQYF. This chain links TRBV29-1 with TRBJ2-5, with D possibly being TRBD1 (5 bases). Near its end, the DNA agrees better with TRBJ2-7, so the J call may be wrong. The CDR3 totals 12 residues. CDR1 SQVTM and CDR2 ANQGSEA come from the germline V gene.

The V and J genes are TRBV27 and TRBJ1-5, with 7 bases that match TRBD1. The length of the CDR3 is 17 residues. V shed 1 base and J 3 bases; nucleotides not matched to a gene: 9. Germline V gene lookup returns CDR1 MNHEY and CDR2 SMNVEV (reference sequence). The CDR3, as DNA: TGTGCCAGCAGTTTATTGGCAGCACAGGGGCACAATCAGCCCCAGCATTTT. Protein sequence: CASSLLAAQGHNQPQHF.

The chain is built from TRBV9 and TRBJ2-7; possible D gene TRBD1, 6 bases. Germline V gives CDR1 SGDLS, CDR2 YYNGEE. V was trimmed by 2 bases and J by 5 bases, leaving 20 bases between them. The CDR3 runs 16 residues. For the CDR3, the DNA is TGTGCCAGCAGCGTCGGGTGGGGACAAGGGATTCACGAGCAGTACTTC. It translates to CASSVGWGQGIHEQYF.

This clone appeared once. The V gene is TRBV13, the J gene TRBJ2-7; 12 nucleotides agree with TRBD2. Looked up from germline, CDR1 is PRHDT and CDR2 is FYEKMQ (reference sequence). The V gene end was trimmed by 3 bases and the J gene end by 7 bases; junction bases not matched to a gene: 4. The CDR3 contains 14 residues. The CDR3 here is CASSLTSGSGEQYF. CDR3 nucleotide sequence: TGTGCCAGCAGCTTGACTAGCGGGAGTGGGGAGCAGTACTTC.

V gene TRBV27 combines with J gene TRBJ1-3, with D uncertain. CDR1 and CDR2 (germline): MNHEY, SMNVEV (reference sequence). The CDR3 totals 13 residues. With 4 bases removed from V and 0 bases from J, the gap between germline ends came to 4 bases. As DNA, the CDR3 is TGTGCCAGCAGTTCGAGCTCTGGAAACACCATATATTTT. Translated, it gives CASSSSSGNTIYF.

V usage is TRBV7-9 and J usage is TRBJ2-1; D uncertain. CDR3 length: 12 residues. CDR1 and CDR2 from the germline V gene are SEHNR and FQNEAQ (reference sequence). V gave up 3 bases and J gave up 8 bases, with 8 bases separating them. The CDR3 here is CASSFGSDEQFF. The CDR3 DNA reads TGTGCCAGCAGCTTCGGTTCGGATGAGCAGTTCTTC.

This chain links TRBV27 with TRBJ2-5; perhaps TRBD2 as D (5 bases). The CDR3 length is 15 residues. The V and J ends lost 3 bases and 4 bases respectively, with 15 bases between them. Germline V CDR1 and CDR2: MNHEY, SMNVEV (reference sequence). The CDR3 coding sequence is TGTGCCAGCAGTTTGGAGGCAGCCAGAACAGAGACCCAGTACTTC. This sequence encodes CASSLEAARTETQYF.

The chain links TRBV6-5 to TRBJ2-5, with no clear D. The CDR3 extends over 13 amino acids. Germline V gives CDR1 MNHEY, CDR2 SVGAGI. The V and J ends lost 6 bases and 1 base respectively, with 9 bases between them. The CDR3 DNA reads as TGTGCCAGCAGACCAGACACCCAAGAGACCCAGTACTTC. It yields the protein CASRPDTQETQYF.

There are a few counts of this clone. The same CDR3 arises from other DNA sequences in this sample as well. The chain uses TRBV9 and TRBJ2-2; no definite D call. The CDR3 loop spans 12 amino acids. The V end was cut by 0 bases, the J end by 3 bases, with 0 bases between. Germline values: CDR1 SGDLS, CDR2 YYNGEE. CDR3 sequence: CASSVDTGELFF. The CDR3, as DNA: TGTGCCAGCAGCGTAGACACCGGGGAGCTGTTTTTT.

The V call is TRBV2, the J call TRBJ2-5; the D gene is possibly TRBD2 (5 bases). Germline assignment: CDR1 SNHLY and CDR2 FYNNEI. Trimming cost V 3 bases and J 4 bases, with 15 bases left between them. This CDR3 is built from 15 residues. The CDR3 bases are TGTGCCAGCAGTGACATAGGCAGAGGAGGAGAGACCCAGTACTTC. Translating gives CASSDIGRGGETQYF.

The chain uses TRBV4-1 and TRBJ2-3; D perhaps matches TRBD2 (6 bases). V was shortened by 4 bases and J by 2 bases, with 19 bases between the two germline ends. Per germline, CDR1 MGHRA and CDR2 YSYEKL. There are 17 residues in the CDR3. For the CDR3, the DNA is TGCGCCAGCAGCCCTTGGGACTTAAAGGTATCCACAGATACGCAGTATTTT. Encoded protein: CASSPWDLKVSTDTQYF.

The J gene is TRBJ2-1, the V gene TRBV27; D may be TRBD1 (5 bases). This CDR3 has 15 amino acids. V lost 2 bases to trimming and J lost 2 bases, with 10 bases between them. CDR1 and CDR2 from the germline V gene are MNHEY and SMNVEV (reference sequence). The CDR3 DNA is TGTGCCAGCAGTTTAAGCAGGGCCCCCTACAATGAGCAGTTCTTC. Residues: CASSLSRAPYNEQFF.